This T cell receptor beta chain was recovered during a study of T-cell memory formation after mild COVID-19 (dated by TCRdb to the early 2020s). Looking at the study overall: TCR sequence clusters from the two donors were largely donor specific. In a couple of donors, T-cell clones that expanded and contracted after mild COVID-19 were tracked by sequencing TCRalpha and TCRbeta repertoires over time. The cohort was made up of two young adult volunteers, one female and one male, who were previously healthy.

CDR1 and CDR2 (GTSNPN, SVGIG) derive from the germline V gene (reference sequence). The CDR3, cysteine through phenylalanine, is 13 amino acids long. Solely the CDR3 DNA is kept, with 39 bases framed from the first base. Trimming costs V 5 bases and J 3 bases, and their ends lie 10 bases apart. On this clonotype itself: Its antigen has not been determined. No much larger clone is present one base from it, and per-base qualities are unavailable.

Broader findings and caveats from the paper: Contracting CD4+ clones were found mainly in CM and EM memory subsets, while CD8+ clones were enriched in EMRA. Balanced CD4/CD8 phenotypes were observed for clones contracting from day 15 to 85, whereas a bias towards CD4+ was observed for a second wave of clones expanding from day 15 to 37. Only two mild cases were covered in the study, and larger cohorts including severe cases with pre-infection samples were considered necessary. The detection of some responding clones in pre-infection memory suggests that pre-existing cross-reactive memory T cells joined the SARS-CoV-2 response. SARS-CoV-2 specificity of the second-wave clones peaking on day 37 was not confirmed.

Ficoll-Paque density gradient centrifugation was the method used to isolate PBMCs. The sequencer listed for this sample is Illumina NovaSeq 6000. cDNA libraries for TCRalpha and TCRbeta were prepared by 5'RACE using constant-segment primers, with sample barcodes and unique molecular identifiers added. Trizol reagent was used to extract RNA from every sample. Amplification of the libraries took two PCR steps, and the second step added a second sample barcode plus Illumina TruSeq adapters. The libraries were sequenced on an Illumina NovaSeq using 2 x 150 bp paired-end reads. In the original analysis: Demultiplexing of reads and collapsing into UMI-guided consensus sequences were performed with migec v1.2.7. Using mixcr v2.1.11, the UMI consensuses were aligned to TRA and TRB V and J templates and assembled into clonotypes. Expanded or contracted clonotypes were those called significant by both edgeR and NoisET, with noise models trained on biological replicates. For edgeR calls, the thresholds were a false discovery rate-adjusted p below 0.01 and a log2 fold-change of 1. As an exploratory analysis of dynamics, max-normalized trajectories of the 1000 most abundant clonotypes were examined by PCA with hierarchical clustering. Separately sequenced CD4+ and CD8+ repertoires were used to assign a CD4 or CD8 phenotype to each responding clone. The public reads were quality trimmed at Q25 with fastp and then assembled into clones with MiXCR by TCRdb, keeping productive beta chains. Rows with one shared CDR3 protein collapse into an entry with the most common genes and DNA. TCRdb assigned the V and J calls; the authors' analysis was not used. In all, the sample holds under 600,000 distinct CDR3 sequences, and roughly 21% of those were seen once. Around 7.7% of the sample is taken by the ten largest.

Here the chain combines TRBV30 and TRBJ2-2; a tentative D call is TRBD2 (5 bases match). This clonotype was sampled from an adult woman who had mild COVID-19 (a few samples of this study predate the infection). The sample titles of this study are shuffled in the database, so cell type and time point are left out; the donor was told from shared clones. Sequenced material: PBMCs or a T cell subset sorted from them (not recorded which). Read as DNA, the sequence is TGTGCCTGGCACGGGGTACACACCGGGGAGCTGTTTTTT. The encoded protein is CAWHGVHTGELFF. Reference TRBV30 and TRBJ2-2 genes cover what lies past the CDR3, so the full variable domain is SQTIHQWPATLVQPVGSPLSLECTVEGTSNPNLYWYRQAAGRGLQLLFYSVGIGQISSEVPQNLSASRPQDRQFILSSKKLLLSDSGFYLCAWHGVHTGELFFGEGSRLTVL.